The 30 T cell receptor beta chains below were found in one sample sequenced in a study of blood T cell repertoires in COVID-19 (dated by TCRdb to the early 2020s). The library was made by the immunoSEQ multiplex PCR assay. TCRdb provides this immuneACCESS table in a form limited to in-frame rearrangements. Some clones are lacking; in checked studies, under half of them reflect an unresolved V gene, and why the rest are absent is not known. Across this sample there are roughly 100,000 clones, with 91% seen only once. The top ten constitute roughly 17% of the sample. The sample was peripheral blood. The origin of the receptors is a man aged 50-60 years with acute or convalescent COVID-19.

This chain links TRBV19 with TRBJ1-6; no clear D gene. The germline V gene encodes CDR1 LNHDA and CDR2 SQIVND (reference sequence). With 3 bases removed from V and 8 bases from J, the gap between germline ends came to 11 bases. The CDR3 totals 14 residues. Here the CDR3 DNA reads TGTGCCAGTAGTATCACCAGGACTGATTCACCCCTCCACTTT. Protein product: CASSITRTDSPLHF.

The CDR3 bases are TGTGCCAGCAACCTTTACGGGACCGGGGAGCTGTTTTTT. It translates to CASNLYGTGELFF. V and J are TRBV28 and TRBJ2-2; D not resolved. This CDR3 spans 13 amino acids. V shed 7 bases and J shed 5 bases, with 11 bases lying between them. Germline CDR1 and CDR2: MDHEN and SYDVKM.

This chain joins TRBV5-1 and TRBJ1-2; tentative D call: TRBD1 (5 bases). V was clipped by 4 bases and J by 7 bases, with 14 bases between them. Germline V gene sequence: CDR1 SGHRS, CDR2 YFSETQ. The CDR3 sequence is 13 residues long. CDR3 coding DNA: TGCGCCAGCAGCGTTGGACAAGCGTCTGGCTACACCTTC. Its translation: CASSVGQASGYTF. Combining the CDR3 with reference TRBV5-1 and TRBJ1-2 gives the whole variable domain KAGVTQTPRYLIKTRGQQVTLSCSPISGHRSVSWYQQTPGQGLQFLFEYFSETQRNKGNFPGRFSGRQFSNSRSEMNVSTLELGDSALYLCASSVGQASGYTFGSGTRLTVV.

V and J are TRBV7-2 and TRBJ2-1; 7 nucleotides match TRBD1. Trimming cost V 0 bases and J 4 bases; bases outside gene matches: 6. This CDR3 region has 16 residues. Germline V gene data show CDR1 as SGHTA and CDR2 as FQGNSA. The CDR3 loop is CASSLAGQVTYNEQFF. The CDR3 coding sequence is TGTGCCAGCAGCTTAGCCGGACAGGTGACTTACAATGAGCAGTTCTTC.

V and J are TRBV27 and TRBJ1-1, with TRBD1 matching 8 bases. The CDR3 has 15 amino acids. V lost 2 bases and J lost 0; bases outside the gene matches: 2. CDR1 is MNHEY and CDR2 is SMNVEV in the germline V gene (reference sequence). The CDR3 loop reads CASSLQGAMNTEAFF. The CDR3 nucleotides read TGTGCCAGCAGTTTACAGGGGGCTATGAACACTGAAGCTTTCTTT.

This rearrangement joins TRBV5-4 to TRBJ1-5; 7 bases are a match to TRBD1. This CDR3 is 14 amino acids long. CDR1 SGHNT and CDR2 YYREEE come from the germline V gene (reference sequence). Trimming at V came to 3 bases and at J to 1 base, leaving 1 base not matched to a gene. This CDR3 reads CASSSGGSNQPQHF. The CDR3 nucleotides read TGTGCCAGCAGCTCAGGGGGAAGCAATCAGCCCCAGCATTTT. The full variable domain, its missing parts supplied by reference TRBV5-4 and TRBJ1-5, is ETGVTQSPTHLIKTRGQQVTLRCSSQSGHNTVSWYQQALGQGPQFIFQYYREEENGRGNFPPRFSGLQFPNYSSELNVNALELDDSALYLCASSSGGSNQPQHFGDGTRLSIL.

V gene TRBV11-2 combines with J gene TRBJ1-1; possible D gene TRBD1, 6 bases. CDR3 length equals 14 residues. V shed 5 bases and J shed 4 bases, with 14 bases lying between them. Looked up from germline, CDR1 is SGHAT and CDR2 is FQNNGV. DNA of the CDR3: TGTGCCAGCAGCCCGGGACACCGATCCACTGAAGCTTTCTTT. Translation: CASSPGHRSTEAFF.

This chain connects TRBV20-1 to TRBJ1-1; 8 bases fit TRBD1. After removal of 5 bases from V and 12 bases from J, the junction contained 5 bases not matched to a gene. Germline V gene sequence: CDR1 DFQATT, CDR2 SNEGSKA (reference sequence). The CDR3 spans 10 residues. The CDR3 DNA reads TGCAGTGCTTGGGACAGGAAGCCTTTCTTT. Its translation is CSAWDRKPFF.

This chain connects TRBV7-9 to TRBJ2-1; possibly TRBD1 for D (6 bases). Germline CDR1 and CDR2: SEHNR and FQNEAQ (reference sequence). CDR3 length equals 13 residues. V lost 7 bases, J lost 8 bases, and 15 bases lay in between. CDR3 sequence reads: CASTRRGGDEQFF. In DNA form, the CDR3 reads TGTGCCAGCACCCGACGAGGGGGAGATGAGCAGTTCTTC. Full variable domain (rest looked up from reference TRBV7-9 and TRBJ2-1): DTGVSQNPRHKITKRGQNVTFRCDPISEHNRLYWYRQTLGQGPEFLTYFQNEAQLEKSRLLSDRFSAERPKGSFSTLEIQRTEQGDSAMYLCASTRRGGDEQFFGPGTRLTVL.

CDR3 residues: CATSDSRRGANVLTF. The CDR3 DNA follows: TGTGCCACCAGTGATTCGCGGAGAGGGGCCAACGTCCTGACTTTC. This rearrangement joins TRBV24-1 to TRBJ2-6; D gene ambiguous. The V and J ends lost 2 bases and 4 bases respectively, with 8 bases between them. This CDR3 region has 15 residues. Germline V gene lookup returns CDR1 KGHDR and CDR2 SFDVKD.

J is TRBJ2-5 and V is TRBV5-1; 9 nucleotides line up with TRBD2. CDR1 SGHRS and CDR2 YFSETQ come from the germline V gene. The length of the CDR3 is 16 residues. Trimming at V came to 0 bases and at J to 1 base, leaving 4 bases not matched to a gene. The CDR3 loop reads CASSLAASGAQETQYF. CDR3 DNA: TGCGCCAGCAGCTTGGCCGCTAGCGGGGCCCAAGAGACCCAGTACTTC.

The V gene is TRBV10-2, the J gene TRBJ1-6, with TRBD1 matching over 7 bases. V lost 6 bases, J lost 0 bases, and 8 bases stayed unmatched. CDR1 and CDR2 from the germline V gene are WSHSY and SAAADI. This CDR3 region has 17 residues. The CDR3 DNA sequence: TGCGCCAGCAGCTCTCAGGGGGTTAGCTCCTATAATTCACCCCTCCACTTT. Translated: CASSSQGVSSYNSPLHF.

Only one count was recorded for this clone. The chain has TRBV2 and TRBJ1-6; 9 bases are a match to TRBD1. The germline CDR1 and CDR2 sequences are SNHLY and FYNNEI. The CDR3 extends over 14 amino acids. V gave up 6 bases and J gave up 9 bases; unmatched junction bases: 6. DNA for the CDR3: TGTGCCAGCAGGGGGACAGGGATTTTTTCACCCCTCCACTTT. Its protein is CASRGTGIFSPLHF.

The chain links TRBV27 to TRBJ1-2, with D possibly matching TRBD1 (6 bases). V was trimmed by 0 bases and J by 5 bases, leaving 13 bases between them. Per germline, CDR1 MNHEY and CDR2 SMNVEV (reference sequence). This CDR3 region has 15 residues. CDR3 amino acids: CASSLSATGPYGYTF. The DNA for the CDR3 is TGTGCCAGCAGTTTATCGGCCACAGGGCCATATGGCTACACCTTC.

This rearrangement joins TRBV29-1 to TRBJ1-2, with TRBD1 identical over 7 bases. The CDR3 is 13 residues long. Germline V gene lookup returns CDR1 SQVTM and CDR2 ANQGSEA. V shed 5 bases and J 2 bases; nucleotides not matched to a gene: 5. CDR3 sequence reads: CSVLDRANYGYTF. The CDR3 nucleotides read TGCAGCGTTCTCGACAGGGCAAACTATGGCTACACCTTC.

The chain joins TRBV18 to TRBJ1-1; weak D call: TRBD1 (5 bases). V dropped 0 bases and J dropped 1 base, with 9 bases sitting between them. CDR3 size: 15 residues. The germline CDR1 and CDR2 sequences are KGHSH and LQKENI. CDR3 in amino acids: CASSPPGGRNTEAFF. The CDR3 nucleotides are TGTGCCAGCTCACCACCGGGGGGAAGGAACACTGAAGCTTTCTTT.

The chain uses TRBV7-2 and TRBJ2-1, with D perhaps TRBD2 (5 bases). Trimming shortened V by 4 bases and J by 5 bases, and 9 bases separated the two germline ends. The CDR3 totals 13 residues. Germline CDR1 and CDR2: SGHTA and FQGNSA. The CDR3 sequence: CASSYQRNNEQFF. CDR3 in DNA: TGTGCCAGCAGCTACCAGCGGAACAATGAGCAGTTCTTC.

The V gene is TRBV29-1, the J gene TRBJ2-7; D gene unclear. In germline, CDR1 is SQVTM, CDR2 ANQGSEA. Trimming pared 7 bases from V and 2 bases from J, leaving 15 bases between. The CDR3 runs to 13 residues. As DNA, the CDR3 is TGCAGCGCCCTCTCGAGGTCCACCTACGAGCAGTACTTC. Encoded protein: CSALSRSTYEQYF.

The gene calls are TRBV28 and TRBJ2-7, with 8 bases aligning to TRBD1. Germline V lookup: CDR1 MDHEN, CDR2 SYDVKM. The CDR3 sequence is 14 residues long. The trim removed 6 bases at V and 3 bases at J, leaving 7 bases unmatched. The CDR3 DNA reads as TGTGCCAGCAGAACTACCGGGACAGGCTACGAGCAGTACTTC. This translates into CASRTTGTGYEQYF.

The chain has TRBV3-1 (or the pseudogene TRBV3-2) and TRBJ1-6; perhaps TRBD1 as D (5 bases). The CDR3 loop spans 15 amino acids. Trimming removed 5 bases at V and 7 bases at J, with 15 bases between. Germline CDR1 and CDR2: LGHDT and YNNKEL (reference sequence). The CDR3 loop is CASSSSWGGNSPLHF. The DNA for the CDR3 is TGTGCCAGCAGCTCCTCCTGGGGCGGCAATTCACCCCTCCACTTT.

The rearrangement uses TRBV10-3 and TRBJ1-1; unclear D gene. Trimming took 2 bases from V and 10 from J, leaving 11 bases between them. Per germline, CDR1 ENHRY and CDR2 SYGVKD. The CDR3 sequence is 12 residues long. The CDR3 reads CAISEVRGGAFF. The CDR3 DNA reads as TGTGCCATCAGTGAGGTCCGTGGAGGAGCTTTCTTT.

The gene calls are TRBV12-3 or TRBV12-4 and TRBJ2-2, with no clear D. The CDR3 is made up of 12 amino acids. V dropped 7 bases and J dropped 4 bases, with 7 bases sitting between them. CDR3 amino acids: CASTPGTGELFF. The CDR3 nucleotides read TGTGCCAGCACCCCGGGCACCGGGGAGCTGTTTTTT.

The V and J genes are TRBV19 and TRBJ2-5, with 12 bases that match TRBD2. This CDR3 has 14 amino acids. Germline CDR1 is LNHDA and CDR2 is SQIVND (reference sequence). J gave up 2 bases and V 7 bases, and 2 bases lay outside the gene matches. This chain's CDR3 is CASKTSGGQETQYF. The CDR3 DNA reads TGTGCCAGTAAAACTAGCGGGGGGCAAGAGACCCAGTACTTC.

This clone has only one observation. J is TRBJ2-6 and V is TRBV29-1; TRBD1 might be the D (5 bases). The CDR3 loop spans 14 amino acids. Germline lookup yields CDR1 SQVTM and CDR2 ANQGSEA. Trimming shortened V by 7 bases and J by 0 bases, and 10 bases separated the two germline ends. CDR3 sequence reads: CSATDSSGANVLTF. As DNA, the CDR3 is TGCAGCGCCACCGACAGCTCTGGGGCCAACGTCCTGACTTTC.

The CDR3 region has the DNA TGTGCCAGCTCACTCACGTCCGACAGGGAGAACACTGAAGCTTTCTTT. Translated: CASSLTSDRENTEAFF. V and J are TRBV18 and TRBJ1-1; 7 bases are shared with TRBD1. There are 16 residues in the CDR3. V was clipped by 4 bases and J by 1 base; unmatched bases: 9. Germline loops: CDR1 KGHSH, CDR2 LQKENI.

V gene TRBV9 combines with J gene TRBJ1-2; D gene uncertain. Germline-derived CDR1 and CDR2 are SGDLS and YYNGEE. This CDR3 spans 11 amino acids. V was cut by 4 bases and J by 7 bases, with 8 bases left in between. CDR3 nucleotide sequence: TGTGCCAGCAGCCCGGGATTTGGCTACACCTTC. Translation gives CASSPGFGYTF.

The chain links TRBV27 to TRBJ1-6, with 11 bases fitting TRBD1. CDR1 MNHEY and CDR2 SMNVEV come from the germline V gene (reference sequence). This CDR3 comprises 17 residues. Trimming cost V 5 bases and J 4 bases; bases outside gene matches: 7. The CDR3 protein is CASSGQGALRYNSPLHF. CDR3 DNA sequence: TGTGCCAGCAGTGGACAGGGGGCTTTAAGGTATAATTCACCCCTCCACTTT.

The V and J genes are TRBV5-1 and TRBJ2-7; 10 nucleotides match TRBD1. With 0 bases clipped from V and 2 bases from J, the junction kept 8 bases outside the gene matches. CDR3 length: 17 amino acids. Germline V lookup: CDR1 SGHRS, CDR2 YFSETQ. CDR3 loop: CASSLGRWDRGPYEQYF. CDR3 bases: TGCGCCAGCAGCTTGGGTCGGTGGGACAGGGGTCCCTACGAGCAGTACTTC.

CDR3 sequence reads: CASSRGTLREANVLTF. CDR3 DNA sequence: TGCGCCAGCAGCCGAGGGACACTCAGGGAGGCCAACGTCCTGACTTTC. V and J are TRBV4-3 and TRBJ2-6, with D possibly matching TRBD1 (6 bases). The CDR3 runs 16 residues. CDR1 LGHNA and CDR2 YSLEER come from the germline V gene. Trimming pared 4 bases from V and 6 bases from J, leaving 16 bases between.

The chain combines TRBV7-8 with TRBJ1-1, with a possible D match to TRBD1 (5 bases). Germline assignment: CDR1 SGHVS and CDR2 FQNEAQ. V shed 1 base and J shed 3 bases, with 9 bases lying between them. This CDR3 is 14 amino acids long. CDR3 DNA: TGTGCCAGCAGCTTAGTTGGGGCTTACACTGAAGCTTTCTTT. This codes for CASSLVGAYTEAFF.